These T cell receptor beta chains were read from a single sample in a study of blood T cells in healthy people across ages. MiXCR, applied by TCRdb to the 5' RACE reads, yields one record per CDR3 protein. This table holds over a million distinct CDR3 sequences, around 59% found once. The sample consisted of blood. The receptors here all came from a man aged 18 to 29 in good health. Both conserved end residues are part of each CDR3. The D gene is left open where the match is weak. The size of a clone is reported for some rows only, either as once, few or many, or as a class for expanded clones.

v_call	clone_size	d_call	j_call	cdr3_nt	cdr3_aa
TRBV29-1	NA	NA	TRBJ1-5	TGCAGCGCATCCGGCACTGATAGCAATCAGCCCCAGCATTTT	CSASGTDSNQPQHF
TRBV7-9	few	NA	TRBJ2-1	TGTGCCAGCAGCCGAACGAGCGGGCCGAACAATGAGCAGTTCTTC	CASSRTSGPNNEQFF
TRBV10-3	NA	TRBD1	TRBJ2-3	TGTGCCATCAGCGGGATGGACAGGGTCGCAGATACGCAGTATTTT	CAISGMDRVADTQYF
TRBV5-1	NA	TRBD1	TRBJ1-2	TGCGCCAGCAGCTTGGAGGGGGCGAAATATGGCTACACCTTC	CASSLEGAKYGYTF
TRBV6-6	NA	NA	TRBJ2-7	TGTGCCAGCAGTCATCGCTACGAGCAGTACTTC	CASSHRYEQYF
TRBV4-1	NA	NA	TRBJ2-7	TGCGCCAGCAGCCAAGGCCTAGGGCGGGGCGAGCAGTACTTC	CASSQGLGRGEQYF
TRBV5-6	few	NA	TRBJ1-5	TGTGCCAGTTCCTACAGGGCAGATCAGCCCCAGCATTTT	CASSYRADQPQHF
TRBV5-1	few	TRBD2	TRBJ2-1	TGCGCCAGCAGTTCTACTAGCGGGAGTCTCGATGAGCAGTTCTTC	CASSSTSGSLDEQFF
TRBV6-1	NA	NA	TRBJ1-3	TGTGCCAGCACCGAAACCGTGATCTTACAGGGTGCTCCCTCTGGAAACACCATATATTTT	CASTETVILQGAPSGNTIYF
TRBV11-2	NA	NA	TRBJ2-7	TGTGCCAGCAGCCTTATGGGCCCACCATCCGAGCAGTACTTC	CASSLMGPPSEQYF
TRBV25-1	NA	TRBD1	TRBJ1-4	TGTGCCAGCAGTGATTCCGGGACAGTGATTACTAATGAAAAACTGTTTTTT	CASSDSGTVITNEKLFF
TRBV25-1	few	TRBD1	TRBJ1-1	TGTGCCAGCAGTGATTCGGGACAGGAGAACACTGAAGCTTTCTTT	CASSDSGQENTEAFF
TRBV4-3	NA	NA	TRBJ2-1	TGCGCCAGCAGCCAGTATACACCGGGGGAGTTTAGGAATGAGCAGTTCTTC	CASSQYTPGEFRNEQFF
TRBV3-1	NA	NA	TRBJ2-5	TGTGCCAGCAGCCAAGGAGGGGAGCGGGAGACCCAGTACTTC	CASSQGGERETQYF
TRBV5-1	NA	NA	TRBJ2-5	TGCGCCAGCAGCTTGGTGGCGGGATTGAGAAAGACCCAGTACTTC	CASSLVAGLRKTQYF
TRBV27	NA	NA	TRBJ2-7	TGTGCCAGCAGTATTGGGGCAGGCCCAGCCTACGAGCAGTACTTC	CASSIGAGPAYEQYF
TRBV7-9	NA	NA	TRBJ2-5	TGTGCCAGCAGCTTACAGGACCAAGAGACCCAGTACTTC	CASSLQDQETQYF
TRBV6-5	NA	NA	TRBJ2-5	TGTGCCAGCAGTGTCCAGGGGGAGACCCAGTACTTC	CASSVQGETQYF
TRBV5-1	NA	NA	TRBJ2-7	TGCGCCAGCAGAAGGGTCCCAGAGCAGTTTTACGAGCAGTACTTC	CASRRVPEQFYEQYF
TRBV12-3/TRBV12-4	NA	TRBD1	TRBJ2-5	TGTGCCAGCAGTCTCCCGGACAGGCCCTCCCAAGAGACCCAGTACTTC	CASSLPDRPSQETQYF
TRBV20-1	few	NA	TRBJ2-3	TGCAGTGCACCACCGGGGACCTCTATGTATTTT	CSAPPGTSMYF
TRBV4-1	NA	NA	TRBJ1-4	TGCGCCAGCAGCCGGTCGGAGCTTGCAACTAATGAAAAACTGTTTTTT	CASSRSELATNEKLFF
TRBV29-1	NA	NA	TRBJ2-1	TGCAGCGTTGAATTGGGAGAGCAGTTCTTC	CSVELGEQFF
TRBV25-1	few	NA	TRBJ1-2	TGTGCCAGCAGTGAATATTCCGTGGATGGCTACACCTTC	CASSEYSVDGYTF
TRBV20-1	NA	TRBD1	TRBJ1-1	TGCAGTGCTTTTCCATCCGGGACAGCGAACACTGAAGCTTTCTTT	CSAFPSGTANTEAFF
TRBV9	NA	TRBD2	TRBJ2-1	TGTGCCAGCAGCGGGGGACTAAACGCCTACGATGAGCAGTTCTTC	CASSGGLNAYDEQFF
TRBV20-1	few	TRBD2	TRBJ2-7	TGCAGTGCTATTGACCCTCTAGCGGGGCCCCAAGGCAAGCAGTACTTC	CSAIDPLAGPQGKQYF
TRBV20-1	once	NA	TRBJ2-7	TGCAGTGCAACGTATACCAGACCAGGAGGGGAGCAGTACTTC	CSATYTRPGGEQYF
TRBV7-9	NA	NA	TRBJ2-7	TGTGCCAGCAGCTTTGCAGGGTGGGACGAGCAGTACTTC	CASSFAGWDEQYF
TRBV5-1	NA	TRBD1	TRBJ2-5	TGCGCCAGCAGCTTGCGAGGAACAGGGGGCGAAGAGACCCAGTACTTC	CASSLRGTGGEETQYF
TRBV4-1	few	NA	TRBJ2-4	TGCGCCAGCAGCCCCCGAGGGAACATTCAGTACTTC	CASSPRGNIQYF
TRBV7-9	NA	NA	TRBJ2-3	TGTGCCAGCAGCTCCTATTCGCGGACGGGCTCCACAGATACGCAGTATTTT	CASSSYSRTGSTDTQYF
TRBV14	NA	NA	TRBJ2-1	TGTGCCAGCAGCCCCCCAGGGGTACATTCCTACAATGAGCAGTTCTTC	CASSPPGVHSYNEQFF
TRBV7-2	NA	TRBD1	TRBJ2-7	TGTGCCAGCAGCTTAGGGGGGACAGGTTCTACCTACGAGCAGTACTTC	CASSLGGTGSTYEQYF
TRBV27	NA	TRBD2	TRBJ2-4	TGTGCCAGCGGGGGACTAGCGGGAAACATTCAGTACTTC	CASGGLAGNIQYF
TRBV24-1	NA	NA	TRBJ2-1	TGTGCCACCAGTGGCCCCGGGACGGATGGCAATGAGCAGTTCTTC	CATSGPGTDGNEQFF
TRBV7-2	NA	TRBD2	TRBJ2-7	TGTGCCAGCAGTTTTAGCGGGGGCACCTACGAGCAGTACTTC	CASSFSGGTYEQYF